This TCR beta chain was recorded in a study of CD8+ T cells in alopecia areata. Study-level points and caveats: Scalp lesions, especially in alopecia totalis/universalis, had higher clonality than normal scalp. Scalp repertoires also include resident alphabeta T cells from normal skin. TCR sharing across patients was less clear than in mice, possibly HLA-related.

Isolation of CD4+ and CD8+ T cells from PBMCs was achieved by sorting. CDR1 and CDR2 (germline): SGHDN, FVKESK. V was pared by 0 bases and J by 3 bases, with 10 bases of the junction left unmatched. The CDR3 loop spans 18 amino acids. Extracted from the samples, RNA was reverse transcribed into cDNA to serve as the sequencing template. The protocol was immunoSEQ multiplex PCR, while the TCRdb copy is restricted to in-frame clones and leaves out a portion. This table has around 210,000 clones, roughly three fifths appearing once. Concerning this clone: Its antigen remains unidentified.

This receptor was identified in a human donor in good health. The chain links TRBV14 to TRBJ2-1; 8 positions agree with TRBD2. The sequenced material came from CD8+ T cells sorted from blood. The CDR3 coding sequence is TGTGCCAGCAGCCAAGACGACGGGACTAGATTCCTCTACAATGAGCAGTTCTTC. It specifies CASSQDDGTRFLYNEQFF.